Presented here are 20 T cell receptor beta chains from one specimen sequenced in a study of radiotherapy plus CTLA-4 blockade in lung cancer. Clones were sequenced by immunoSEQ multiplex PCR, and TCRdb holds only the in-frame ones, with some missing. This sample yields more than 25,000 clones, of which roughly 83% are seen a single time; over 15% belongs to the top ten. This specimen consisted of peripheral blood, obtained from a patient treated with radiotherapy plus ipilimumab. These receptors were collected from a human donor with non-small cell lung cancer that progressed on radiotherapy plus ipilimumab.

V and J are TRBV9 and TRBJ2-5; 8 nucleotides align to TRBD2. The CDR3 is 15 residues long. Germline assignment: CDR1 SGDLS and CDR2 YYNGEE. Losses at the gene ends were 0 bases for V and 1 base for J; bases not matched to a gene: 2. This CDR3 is CASSVDSGVQETQYF. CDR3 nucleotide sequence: TGTGCCAGCAGCGTAGATAGCGGGGTCCAAGAGACCCAGTACTTC.

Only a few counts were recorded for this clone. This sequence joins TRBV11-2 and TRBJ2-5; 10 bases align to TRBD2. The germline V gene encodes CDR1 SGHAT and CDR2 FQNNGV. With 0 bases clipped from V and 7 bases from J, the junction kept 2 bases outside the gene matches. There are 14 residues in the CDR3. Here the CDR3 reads CASSLEASGRTQYF. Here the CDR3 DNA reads TGTGCCAGCAGCTTAGAGGCTAGCGGGAGGACCCAGTACTTC.

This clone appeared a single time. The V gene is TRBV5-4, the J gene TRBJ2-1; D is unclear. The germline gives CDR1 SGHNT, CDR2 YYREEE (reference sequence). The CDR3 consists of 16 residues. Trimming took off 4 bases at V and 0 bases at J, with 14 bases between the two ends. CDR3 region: CASSNRARSSYNEQFF. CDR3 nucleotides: TGTGCCAGCAGCAATCGTGCAAGGAGCTCCTACAATGAGCAGTTCTTC.

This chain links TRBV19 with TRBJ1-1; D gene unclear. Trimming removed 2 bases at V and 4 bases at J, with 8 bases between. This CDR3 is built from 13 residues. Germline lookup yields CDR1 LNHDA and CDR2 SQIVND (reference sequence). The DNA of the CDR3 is TGTGCCAGTAGTATAACTGCCGCCACTGAAGCTTTCTTT. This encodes CASSITAATEAFF. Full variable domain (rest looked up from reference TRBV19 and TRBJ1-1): DGGITQSPKYLFRKEGQNVTLSCEQNLNHDAMYWYRQDPGQGLRLIYYSQIVNDFQKGDIAEGYSVSREKKESFPLTVTSAQKNPTAFYLCASSITAATEAFFGQGTRLTVV.

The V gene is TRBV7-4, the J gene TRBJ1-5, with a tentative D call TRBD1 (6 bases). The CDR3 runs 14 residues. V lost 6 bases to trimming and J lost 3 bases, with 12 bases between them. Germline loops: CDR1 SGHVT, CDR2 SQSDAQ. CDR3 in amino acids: CASSSGQNNQPQHF. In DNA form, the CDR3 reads TGTGCCAGCAGTTCAGGACAGAACAATCAGCCCCAGCATTTT.

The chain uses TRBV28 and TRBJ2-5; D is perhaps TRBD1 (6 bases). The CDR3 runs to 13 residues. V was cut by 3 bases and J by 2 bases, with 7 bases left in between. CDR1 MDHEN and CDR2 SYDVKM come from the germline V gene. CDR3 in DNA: TGTGCCAGCAGTTTTGGACAGCAAGAGACCCAGTACTTC. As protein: CASSFGQQETQYF.

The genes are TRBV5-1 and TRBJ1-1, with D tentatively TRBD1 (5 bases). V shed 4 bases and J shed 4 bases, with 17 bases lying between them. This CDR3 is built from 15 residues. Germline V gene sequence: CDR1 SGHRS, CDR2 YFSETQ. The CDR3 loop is CASSISGFVGTEAFF. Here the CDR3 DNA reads TGCGCCAGCAGCATTTCAGGGTTCGTCGGCACTGAAGCTTTCTTT.

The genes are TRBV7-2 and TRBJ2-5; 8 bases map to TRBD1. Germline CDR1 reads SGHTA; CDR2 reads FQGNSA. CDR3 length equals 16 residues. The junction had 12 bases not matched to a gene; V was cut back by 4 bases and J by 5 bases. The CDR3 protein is CASSSPLDRGGETQYF. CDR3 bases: TGTGCCAGCAGCTCACCCCTAGACAGGGGTGGGGAGACCCAGTACTTC.

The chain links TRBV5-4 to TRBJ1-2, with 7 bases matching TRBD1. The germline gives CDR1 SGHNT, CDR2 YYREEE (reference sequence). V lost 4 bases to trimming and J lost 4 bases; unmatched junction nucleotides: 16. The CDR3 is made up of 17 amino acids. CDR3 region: CASSIGQALSIGYGYTF. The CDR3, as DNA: TGTGCCAGCAGCATCGGACAGGCTTTGAGCATTGGCTATGGCTACACCTTC.

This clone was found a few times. DNA for the CDR3: TGTGCCAGCAGCCCCCGGACCCAAGAGACCCAGTACTTC. Amino acid sequence: CASSPRTQETQYF. The V gene is TRBV7-2, the J gene TRBJ2-5; D is unresolved. CDR1 and CDR2 (germline): SGHTA, FQGNSA. This CDR3 spans 13 amino acids. V lost 5 bases to trimming and J lost 1 base, with 8 bases between them.

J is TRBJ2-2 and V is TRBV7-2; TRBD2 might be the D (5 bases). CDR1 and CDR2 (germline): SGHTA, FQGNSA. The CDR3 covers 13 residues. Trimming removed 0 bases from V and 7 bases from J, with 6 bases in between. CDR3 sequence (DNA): TGTGCCAGCAGCTTAGCAGAGGGCGGGGAGCTGTTTTTT. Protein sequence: CASSLAEGGELFF.

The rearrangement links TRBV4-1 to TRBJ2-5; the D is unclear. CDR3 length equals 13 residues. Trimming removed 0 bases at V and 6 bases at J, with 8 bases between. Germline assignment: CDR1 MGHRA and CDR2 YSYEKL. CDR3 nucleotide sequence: TGCGCCAGCAGCCAAGACACCGCGAAGACCCAGTACTTC. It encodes CASSQDTAKTQYF.

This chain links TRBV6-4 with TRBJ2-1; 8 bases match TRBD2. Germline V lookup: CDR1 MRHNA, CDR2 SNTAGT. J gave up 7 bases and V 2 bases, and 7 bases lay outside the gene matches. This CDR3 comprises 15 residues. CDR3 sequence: CASSDQAGVANEQFF. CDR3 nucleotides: TGTGCCAGCAGTGACCAAGCGGGGGTCGCTAATGAGCAGTTCTTC.

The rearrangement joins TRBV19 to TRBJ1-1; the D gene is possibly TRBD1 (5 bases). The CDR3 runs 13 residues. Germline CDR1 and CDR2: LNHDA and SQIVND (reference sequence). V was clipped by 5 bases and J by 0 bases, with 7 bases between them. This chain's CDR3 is CASSPGLNTEAFF. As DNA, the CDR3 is TGTGCCAGTAGTCCAGGGTTGAACACTGAAGCTTTCTTT. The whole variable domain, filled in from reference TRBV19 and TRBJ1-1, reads DGGITQSPKYLFRKEGQNVTLSCEQNLNHDAMYWYRQDPGQGLRLIYYSQIVNDFQKGDIAEGYSVSREKKESFPLTVTSAQKNPTAFYLCASSPGLNTEAFFGQGTRLTVV.

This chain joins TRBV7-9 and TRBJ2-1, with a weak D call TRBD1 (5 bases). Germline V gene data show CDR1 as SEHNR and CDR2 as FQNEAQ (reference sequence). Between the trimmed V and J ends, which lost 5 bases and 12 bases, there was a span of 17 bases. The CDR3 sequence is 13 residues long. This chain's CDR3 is CASSPDNPLRQFF. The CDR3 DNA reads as TGTGCCAGCAGCCCGGACAACCCCCTTAGGCAGTTCTTC.

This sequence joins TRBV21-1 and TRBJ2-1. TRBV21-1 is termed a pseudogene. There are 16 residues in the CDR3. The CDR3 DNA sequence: TGTGCCAGCAGCAAAGAAGGGCCCAGCTCCTACAATGAGCAGTTCTTC. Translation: CASSKEGPSSYNEQFF.

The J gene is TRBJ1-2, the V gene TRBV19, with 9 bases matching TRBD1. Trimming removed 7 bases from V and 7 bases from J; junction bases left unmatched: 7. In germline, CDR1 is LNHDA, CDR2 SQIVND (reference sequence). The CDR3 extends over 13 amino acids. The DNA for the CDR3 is TGTGCCAGTAACCCGGGACAGGGCGGTGGCTACACCTTC. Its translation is CASNPGQGGGYTF.

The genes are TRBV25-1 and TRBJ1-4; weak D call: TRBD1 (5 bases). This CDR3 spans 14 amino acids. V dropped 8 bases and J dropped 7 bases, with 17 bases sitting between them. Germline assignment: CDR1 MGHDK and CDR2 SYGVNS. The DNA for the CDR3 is TGTGCCAGCGCGGAAAGGGGAGGCTCTGAAAAACTGTTTTTT. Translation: CASAERGGSEKLFF.

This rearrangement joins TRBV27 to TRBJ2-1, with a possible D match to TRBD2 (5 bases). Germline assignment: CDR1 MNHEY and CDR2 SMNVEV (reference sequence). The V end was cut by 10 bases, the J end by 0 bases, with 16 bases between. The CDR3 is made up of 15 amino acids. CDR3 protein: CATRPGSLSYNEQFF. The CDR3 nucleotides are TGTGCCACCCGACCGGGGTCTCTCTCCTACAATGAGCAGTTCTTC.

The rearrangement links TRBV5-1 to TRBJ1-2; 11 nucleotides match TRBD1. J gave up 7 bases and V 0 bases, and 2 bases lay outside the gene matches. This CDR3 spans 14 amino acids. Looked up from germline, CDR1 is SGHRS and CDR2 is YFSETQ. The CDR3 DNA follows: TGCGCCAGCAGCTTGGCGGGACAGGGGGTTGGCTACACCTTC. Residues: CASSLAGQGVGYTF.